Listed below are T cell receptor beta chains from one sample, sequenced in a study of blood T cell repertoires in COVID-19. Profiled with immunoSEQ multiplex PCR; TCRdb holds only in-frame clones, not every one. This sample carries under 350,000 clones, roughly nine tenths of them seen once, and the ten largest clones take about 2%. Sequencing was done on a sample of peripheral blood. The receptors come from a woman in her 30s with COVID-19, enrolled during active disease. Both conserved end residues are part of each CDR3. D genes are given only for firm matches. Where a row states a size, it is once, few, many or the class of an expanded clone; other rows omit it.

clone_size: .
d_call: TRBD1
v_call: TRBV5-1
j_call: TRBJ2-7
cdr3_nt: TGCGCCAGCAGCTTTGGGGGACAGATCTACGAGCAGTACTTC
cdr3_aa: CASSFGGQIYEQYF

clone_size: .
d_call: TRBD1
v_call: TRBV2
j_call: TRBJ1-4
cdr3_nt: TGTGCCAGCAAAAGGGGGCGCGACGAAAAACTGTTTTTT
cdr3_aa: CASKRGRDEKLFF

clone_size: .
d_call: .
v_call: TRBV18
j_call: TRBJ2-3
cdr3_nt: TGTGCCAGCTCACCTATACATGGCGGTTCCACAGATACGCAGTATTTT
cdr3_aa: CASSPIHGGSTDTQYF

clone_size: few
d_call: .
v_call: TRBV6-1
j_call: TRBJ1-1
cdr3_nt: TGTGCCAGCAGTGAACAGGGTTTGAACACTGAAGCTTTCTTT
cdr3_aa: CASSEQGLNTEAFF

clone_size: few
d_call: TRBD1
v_call: TRBV5-1
j_call: TRBJ1-4
cdr3_nt: TGCGCCACCAGAACAGGGGGGGATGAAAAACTGTTTTTT
cdr3_aa: CATRTGGDEKLFF

clone_size: .
d_call: .
v_call: TRBV19
j_call: TRBJ2-7
cdr3_nt: TGTGCCAGTAGTATTTCGGAGGGTTACGAGCAGTACTTC
cdr3_aa: CASSISEGYEQYF

clone_size: .
d_call: TRBD2
v_call: TRBV2
j_call: TRBJ2-1
cdr3_nt: TGTGCCAGCAGCCCCTTTCTAGCGGGGGTTACCTACAATGAGCAGTTCTTC
cdr3_aa: CASSPFLAGVTYNEQFF

clone_size: .
d_call: TRBD2
v_call: TRBV18
j_call: TRBJ2-7
cdr3_nt: TGTGCCAGCTCATCATCAGGGACTAAGATCTACGAGCAGTACTTC
cdr3_aa: CASSSSGTKIYEQYF

clone_size: .
d_call: .
v_call: TRBV4-3
j_call: TRBJ1-1
cdr3_nt: TGCGCCAGCAGCCAAGACACGGGACACTCTGGCTCCATGAACACTGAAGCTTTCTTT
cdr3_aa: CASSQDTGHSGSMNTEAFF

clone_size: .
d_call: TRBD2
v_call: TRBV19
j_call: TRBJ2-1
cdr3_nt: TGTGCCAGTAGTATAGATCAATTCGGTAGCGGGGGCGCTTACAATGAGCAGTTCTTC
cdr3_aa: CASSIDQFGSGGAYNEQFF

clone_size: .
d_call: .
v_call: TRBV5-6
j_call: TRBJ1-4
cdr3_nt: TGTGCCAGCAGCCCCTGGTGGGGCGCGGATGAAAAACTGTTTTTT
cdr3_aa: CASSPWWGADEKLFF

clone_size: .
d_call: .
v_call: TRBV4-2
j_call: TRBJ1-2
cdr3_nt: TGTGCCAGCAGCCAAGATCCCCAGTATAACTATGGCTACACCTTC
cdr3_aa: CASSQDPQYNYGYTF

clone_size: .
d_call: .
v_call: TRBV2
j_call: TRBJ2-4
cdr3_nt: TGTGCCAGCAGTGTCGCAGCGACTCAGTACTTC
cdr3_aa: CASSVAATQYF

clone_size: .
d_call: .
v_call: TRBV5-1
j_call: TRBJ2-1
cdr3_nt: TGCGCCAGCAGCTTGGTAGGGGGGGCGAATGAGCAGTTCTTC
cdr3_aa: CASSLVGGANEQFF

clone_size: .
d_call: TRBD1
v_call: TRBV7-9
j_call: TRBJ1-2
cdr3_nt: TGTGCCAGCAGCTCGTCCCGGGACAGCAACTATGGCTACACCTTC
cdr3_aa: CASSSSRDSNYGYTF

clone_size: .
d_call: .
v_call: TRBV11-2
j_call: TRBJ1-2
cdr3_nt: TGTGCCAGCAGCCAAACAGCGGGCCATTTAAACTATGGCTACACCTTC
cdr3_aa: CASSQTAGHLNYGYTF

clone_size: .
d_call: TRBD1
v_call: TRBV4-2
j_call: TRBJ1-4
cdr3_nt: TGTGCCAGCAGCCAAGAAAGAGCCGGGACAGGGCGTGAAAAACTGTTTTTT
cdr3_aa: CASSQERAGTGREKLFF

clone_size: .
d_call: TRBD1
v_call: TRBV2
j_call: TRBJ1-2
cdr3_nt: TGTGCCAGCAGTGGGGGACAGAGCTGGGGCTACACCTTC
cdr3_aa: CASSGGQSWGYTF

clone_size: few
d_call: .
v_call: TRBV6-5
j_call: TRBJ2-3
cdr3_nt: TGTGCCAGCAGTCCCCTTGGACAGTCCCCAGATACGCAGTATTTT
cdr3_aa: CASSPLGQSPDTQYF

clone_size: .
d_call: TRBD1
v_call: TRBV28
j_call: TRBJ1-5
cdr3_nt: TGTGCCAGCAGTGCCCCCGACAGGGGGAAAGTCCGAAATCAGCCCCAGCATTTT
cdr3_aa: CASSAPDRGKVRNQPQHF

clone_size: .
d_call: .
v_call: TRBV29-1
j_call: TRBJ2-5
cdr3_nt: TGCAGCGCATCGCAAGAGACCCAGTACTTC
cdr3_aa: CSASQETQYF

clone_size: .
d_call: .
v_call: TRBV6-5
j_call: TRBJ1-4
cdr3_nt: TGTGCCAGCAGTTACTCCCGGGTAGAACTGTTTTTT
cdr3_aa: CASSYSRVELFF

clone_size: .
d_call: .
v_call: TRBV11-2
j_call: TRBJ2-3
cdr3_nt: TGTGCCAGCAGCCGCGGGGCAACCACAGATACGCAGTATTTT
cdr3_aa: CASSRGATTDTQYF

clone_size: .
d_call: .
v_call: TRBV2
j_call: TRBJ2-2
cdr3_nt: TGTGCCAGTACGGCAGGGGCCCCGAACACCGGGGAGCTGTTTTTT
cdr3_aa: CASTAGAPNTGELFF

clone_size: once
d_call: .
v_call: TRBV5-6
j_call: TRBJ1-2
cdr3_nt: TGTGCCAGCAGCCTGCGGACAGAGGGCTACACCTTC
cdr3_aa: CASSLRTEGYTF

clone_size: .
d_call: TRBD1
v_call: TRBV24-1
j_call: TRBJ1-5
cdr3_nt: TGTGCCACCGGACAGGGCCCTTGGCCCCAGCATTTT
cdr3_aa: CATGQGPWPQHF

clone_size: .
d_call: .
v_call: TRBV4-1
j_call: TRBJ2-2
cdr3_nt: TGCGCCAGCAGCCCGGCCCGGCAGGGCAGGGGATACACCGGGGAGCTGTTTTTT
cdr3_aa: CASSPARQGRGYTGELFF

clone_size: .
d_call: .
v_call: TRBV27
j_call: TRBJ2-1
cdr3_nt: TGTGCCAGCAGTTTATTAGGTAACAGGCCCAGTGAGCAGTTCTTC
cdr3_aa: CASSLLGNRPSEQFF

clone_size: .
d_call: TRBD1
v_call: TRBV19
j_call: TRBJ1-5
cdr3_nt: TGTGCCACCCTACCGGGGGACAGGGGGAGGAATCAGCCCCAGCATTTT
cdr3_aa: CATLPGDRGRNQPQHF